A single sample is the source of the 25 T cell receptor beta chains below, sequenced in a study of CXCR3-negative and CXCR3-positive naive CD8 T cells. The TRB libraries of cDNA were built by UMI-labeled 5' RACE. From its re-call of the 5' RACE reads, TCRdb lists each CDR3 protein once, without DNA. Across 45,000 or so distinct CDR3 sequences, the top ten clones capture about 1.4% of the sample. The sample comprised naive CXCR3- CD8+ T cells from blood. This sample's subset: CD45RO-CCR7+CD27+CD95- naive CD8+ T cells lacking CXCR3 (TNR3-). The receptors were sampled from a human donor in good health. Some clones in this sample may be carry-over from other donors' samples.

V is TRBV20-1 and J is TRBJ2-3; TCRdb's D gene call, TRBD1, goes unchecked for lack of DNA. This CDR3 region has 16 residues. Per germline, CDR1 DFQATT and CDR2 SNEGSKA (reference sequence). CDR3 sequence reads: CSARDLGQGDTDTQYF.

The chain links TRBV20-1 to TRBJ1-1; without DNA, the TCRdb call of TRBD1 cannot be checked. The CDR3 has 13 residues. CDR1 and CDR2 (germline): DFQATT, SNEGSKA (reference sequence). The CDR3 spells CSALGQENTEACF.

The genes are TRBV7-8 and TRBJ2-1; TCRdb's D call, TRBD1, is unchecked because there is no DNA. Germline V gives CDR1 SGHVS, CDR2 FQNEAQ. CDR3 length: 17 amino acids. Here the CDR3 reads CASSLGTGGLSYNEQFF.

The chain links TRBV12-3 or TRBV12-4 to TRBJ1-1. The CDR3 consists of 11 residues. The CDR3 protein is CASTTGTEAFF.

The chain combines TRBV29-1 with TRBJ1-2; TCRdb's D call, TRBD1, is unchecked because there is no DNA. CDR1 and CDR2 (germline): SQVTM, ANQGSEA. The CDR3 extends over 13 amino acids. This CDR3 reads CSVEDNREDGYTF.

This chain uses TRBV7-9 with TRBJ2-7; TCRdb's D call, TRBD1, is unchecked because there is no DNA. This CDR3 comprises 15 residues. The germline CDR1 and CDR2 sequences are SEHNR and FQNEAQ (reference sequence). The CDR3 reads CASSPGTGYSYEQYF.

This rearrangement joins TRBV7-9 to TRBJ2-1; the D call of TRBD1 rests on TCRdb alone, since no DNA is present to check it. The CDR3 runs to 15 residues. Germline V gives CDR1 SEHNR, CDR2 FQNEAQ (reference sequence). The chain's CDR3 is CTSSPPISSYNEQFF. Drawing the rest from reference TRBV7-9 and TRBJ2-1, the complete variable domain is DTGVSQNPRHKITKRGQNVTFRCDPISEHNRLYWYRQTLGQGPEFLTYFQNEAQLEKSRLLSDRFSAERPKGSFSTLEIQRTEQGDSAMYLCTSSPPISSYNEQFFGPGTRLTVL.

This rearrangement joins TRBV5-1 to TRBJ2-2; checking the TCRdb D call of TRBD2 is not possible without DNA. The CDR3 sequence is 18 residues long. Per the germline V gene, CDR1 is SGHRS and CDR2 is YFSETQ. CDR3 region: CASSLRGGLAVNTGELFF. Supplemented by reference TRBV5-1 and TRBJ2-2, the full variable domain reads KAGVTQTPRYLIKTRGQQVTLSCSPISGHRSVSWYQQTPGQGLQFLFEYFSETQRNKGNFPGRFSGRQFSNSRSEMNVSTLELGDSALYLCASSLRGGLAVNTGELFFGEGSRLTVL.

The rearrangement uses TRBV29-1 and TRBJ2-3; TCRdb calls TRBD2, which cannot be checked without DNA. CDR1 SQVTM and CDR2 ANQGSEA come from the germline V gene. CDR3 length equals 16 residues. The CDR3 region is CSVGGLADEWSDTQYF.

The CDR3 loop is CASSLSGQGFVSTEAFF. The chain recombines TRBV27 with TRBJ1-1; the D call of TRBD1 rests on TCRdb alone, since no DNA is present to check it. The CDR3 is 17 residues long. Germline lookup yields CDR1 MNHEY and CDR2 SMNVEV (reference sequence).

The chain couples TRBV10-3 to TRBJ2-1; TCRdb gives TRBD2 as the D gene, but with no DNA this cannot be confirmed. Germline loops: CDR1 ENHRY, CDR2 SYGVKD. This CDR3 is 14 amino acids long. The CDR3 loop is CAIKPLAGGNEQFF.

This chain uses TRBV5-1 with TRBJ1-1. Germline-derived CDR1 and CDR2 are SGHRS and YFSETQ. The CDR3 has 13 residues. CDR3 region: CASSLGENTEAFF. The complete variable domain, with remaining parts taken from reference TRBV5-1 and TRBJ1-1, reads KAGVTQTPRYLIKTRGQQVTLSCSPISGHRSVSWYQQTPGQGLQFLFEYFSETQRNKGNFPGRFSGRQFSNSRSEMNVSTLELGDSALYLCASSLGENTEAFFGQGTRLTVV.

The V gene is TRBV5-1, the J gene TRBJ2-3. Germline V gene data show CDR1 as SGHRS and CDR2 as YFSETQ. The CDR3 has 14 amino acids. This CDR3 is CASSLGDWTDTQYF.

The V call is TRBV20-1, the J call TRBJ2-7. Germline CDR1 and CDR2: DFQATT and SNEGSKA (reference sequence). CDR3 length: 15 amino acids. This CDR3 is CSARDMENSRREQYF.

The chain is built from TRBV29-1 and TRBJ2-5; TCRdb reports TRBD1, a call that lacks DNA to check it against. The CDR3 has 13 residues. Germline V gene sequence: CDR1 SQVTM, CDR2 ANQGSEA. CDR3 amino acids: CSVSVLEPGTQYF.

The rearrangement links TRBV14 to TRBJ2-4. CDR3 size: 13 residues. Looked up from germline, CDR1 is SGHDN and CDR2 is FVKESK. The CDR3 here is CVSSQPNRDIQYF.

The J gene is TRBJ2-7, the V gene TRBV28; TCRdb's D gene call, TRBD1, goes unchecked for lack of DNA. Germline assignment: CDR1 MDHEN and CDR2 SYDVKM. The CDR3 consists of 14 residues. CDR3 in amino acids: CATTRITPGREQYF.

V is TRBV11-2 and J is TRBJ2-1; TCRdb designates TRBD1, a call that cannot be tested without DNA. This CDR3 region has 17 residues. Germline V lookup: CDR1 SGHAT, CDR2 FQNNGV. The CDR3 protein is CASSPRTGMSSYNEQFF.

The chain carries TRBV28 and TRBJ2-6. This CDR3 region has 13 residues. The germline V gene has CDR1 MDHEN and CDR2 SYDVKM. Here the CDR3 reads CASTESGANVLTF. Looking up the rest from reference TRBV28 and TRBJ2-6 gives the full variable domain: DVKVTQSSRYLVKRTGEKVFLECVQDMDHENMFWYRQDPGLGLRLIYFSYDVKMKEKGDIPEGYSVSREKKERFSLILESASTNQTSMYLCASTESGANVLTFGAGSRLTVL.

This sequence joins TRBV28 and TRBJ2-7; no DNA is available, so the TRBD1 call from TCRdb remains unchecked. The length of the CDR3 is 15 residues. The germline CDR1 and CDR2 sequences are MDHEN and SYDVKM. The CDR3: CASSLGLGVSYEQYF.

This sequence joins TRBV6-5 and TRBJ2-1; TCRdb lists TRBD1, though no DNA is available to test this call. Germline V gene sequence: CDR1 MNHEY, CDR2 SVGAGI. The length of the CDR3 is 19 residues. CDR3 amino acids: CASSYKSWPGAGSPNEQFF.

The gene calls are TRBV6-4 and TRBJ2-3; TCRdb calls TRBD1, which cannot be checked without DNA. CDR1 is MRHNA, CDR2 SNTAGT, per germline. The CDR3 contains 14 residues. CDR3 amino acids: CASSKGVGTDTQYF.

This clonotype is classed as medium-sized by frequency. The genes are TRBV7-6 and TRBJ1-4; TCRdb selects TRBD1, and the lack of DNA leaves this call unchecked. This CDR3 contains 17 residues. Germline CDR1 and CDR2: SGHVS and FNYEAQ. CDR3 sequence reads: CASSLPPRTATNEKLFF.

The CDR3 protein is CASSLSDEQFF. The gene calls are TRBV7-9 and TRBJ2-1. The germline gives CDR1 SEHNR, CDR2 FQNEAQ (reference sequence). The CDR3 is made up of 11 amino acids.

The chain recombines TRBV28 with TRBJ2-7. CDR3 length: 12 amino acids. Germline loops: CDR1 MDHEN, CDR2 SYDVKM. CDR3 protein: CASSRLFYEQYF.